This T cell receptor beta chain emerged from a study of OX40 agonist ivuxolimab in advanced cancers. The study, taken as a whole, reports: Undetermined was the antigen specificity of the expanded peripheral T cells.

The germline gives CDR1 MNHEY, CDR2 SMNVEV (reference sequence). V lost 3 bases, J lost 4 bases, and 6 bases stayed unmatched. CDR3 length equals 14 residues. On this clone itself: What it recognizes is unknown.

TCRdb keeps only in-frame clones here, not all; method: immunoSEQ multiplex PCR. The sample yields tens of thousands of clones, 89% seen once. Sequences were derived from CD4+ or CD8+ T cells sorted from blood, sampled in a trial of the OX40 agonist ivuxolimab. This TCR was recovered from an adult with an advanced solid tumor such as melanoma, head and neck, liver or kidney cancer. The V call is TRBV27, the J call TRBJ2-7, with 7 positions matching TRBD1. The DNA of the CDR3 is TGTGCCAGCAGTTTGGCCAGGACAGGATACGAGCAGTACTTC. Residues: CASSLARTGYEQYF.